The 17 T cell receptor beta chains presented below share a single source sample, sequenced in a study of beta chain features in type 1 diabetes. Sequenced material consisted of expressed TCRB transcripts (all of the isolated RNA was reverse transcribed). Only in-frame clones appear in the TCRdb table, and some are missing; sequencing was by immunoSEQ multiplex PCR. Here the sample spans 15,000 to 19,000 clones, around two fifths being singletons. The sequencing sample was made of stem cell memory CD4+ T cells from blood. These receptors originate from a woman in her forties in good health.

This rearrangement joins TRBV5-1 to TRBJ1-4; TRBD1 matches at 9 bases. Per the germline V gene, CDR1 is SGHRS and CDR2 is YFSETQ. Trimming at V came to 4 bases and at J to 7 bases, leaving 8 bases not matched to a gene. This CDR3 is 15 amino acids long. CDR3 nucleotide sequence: TGCGCCAGCAGCGTCGGGGACAGGGATGGTGAAAAACTGTTTTTT. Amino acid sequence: CASSVGDRDGEKLFF. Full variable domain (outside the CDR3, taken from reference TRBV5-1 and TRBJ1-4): KAGVTQTPRYLIKTRGQQVTLSCSPISGHRSVSWYQQTPGQGLQFLFEYFSETQRNKGNFPGRFSGRQFSNSRSEMNVSTLELGDSALYLCASSVGDRDGEKLFFGSGTQLSVL.

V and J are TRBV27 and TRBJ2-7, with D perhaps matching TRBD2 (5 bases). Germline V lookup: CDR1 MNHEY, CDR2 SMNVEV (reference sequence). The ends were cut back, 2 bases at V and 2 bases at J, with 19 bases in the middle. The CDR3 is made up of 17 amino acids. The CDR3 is CASSLGFPALGAYEQYF. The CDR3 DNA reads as TGTGCCAGCAGTTTAGGATTTCCAGCCCTCGGGGCCTACGAGCAGTACTTC.

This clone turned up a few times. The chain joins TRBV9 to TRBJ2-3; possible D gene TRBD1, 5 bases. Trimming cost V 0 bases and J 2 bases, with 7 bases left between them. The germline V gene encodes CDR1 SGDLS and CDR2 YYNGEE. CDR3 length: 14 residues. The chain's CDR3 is CASSVVTVTDTQYF. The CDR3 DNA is TGTGCCAGCAGCGTAGTGACAGTCACAGATACGCAGTATTTT.

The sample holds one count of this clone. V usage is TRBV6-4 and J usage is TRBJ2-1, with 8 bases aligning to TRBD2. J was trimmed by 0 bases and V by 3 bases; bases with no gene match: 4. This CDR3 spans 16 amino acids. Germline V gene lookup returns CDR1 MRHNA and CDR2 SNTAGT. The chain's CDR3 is CASSESGGFSYNEQFF. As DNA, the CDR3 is TGTGCCAGCAGTGAGAGCGGGGGATTCTCCTACAATGAGCAGTTCTTC.

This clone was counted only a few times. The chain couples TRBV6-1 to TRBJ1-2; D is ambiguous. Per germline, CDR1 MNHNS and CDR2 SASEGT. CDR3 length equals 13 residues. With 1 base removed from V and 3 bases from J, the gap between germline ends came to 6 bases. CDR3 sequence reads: CASSEGGYYGYTF. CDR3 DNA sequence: TGTGCCAGCAGTGAAGGCGGGTACTATGGCTACACCTTC.

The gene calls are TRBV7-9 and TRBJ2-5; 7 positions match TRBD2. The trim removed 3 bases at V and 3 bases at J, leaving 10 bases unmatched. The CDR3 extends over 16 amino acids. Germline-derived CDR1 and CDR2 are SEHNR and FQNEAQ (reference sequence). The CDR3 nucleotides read TGTGCCAGCAGCTTGGGGGGGAGGGGTCGCGAAGAGACCCAGTACTTC. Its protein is CASSLGGRGREETQYF.

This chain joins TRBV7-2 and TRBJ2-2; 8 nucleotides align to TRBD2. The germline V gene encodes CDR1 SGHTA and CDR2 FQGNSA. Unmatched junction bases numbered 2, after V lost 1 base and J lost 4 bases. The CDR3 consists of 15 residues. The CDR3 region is CASSLDRGGTGELFF. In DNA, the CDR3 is TGTGCCAGCAGCTTAGATCGGGGGGGCACCGGGGAGCTGTTTTTT.

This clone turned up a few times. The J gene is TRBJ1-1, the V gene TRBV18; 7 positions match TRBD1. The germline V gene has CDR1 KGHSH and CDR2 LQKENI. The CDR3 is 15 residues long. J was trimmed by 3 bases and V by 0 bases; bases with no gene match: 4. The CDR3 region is CASSPPAGGHTEAFF. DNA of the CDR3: TGTGCCAGCTCACCACCGGCAGGGGGGCACACTGAAGCTTTCTTT.

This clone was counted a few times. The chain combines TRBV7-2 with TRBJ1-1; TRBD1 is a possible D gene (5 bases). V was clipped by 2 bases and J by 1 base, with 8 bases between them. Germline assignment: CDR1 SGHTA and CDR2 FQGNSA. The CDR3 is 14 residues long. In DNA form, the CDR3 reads TGTGCCAGCAGCTTACTCGACAGGAACACTGAAGCTTTCTTT. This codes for CASSLLDRNTEAFF.

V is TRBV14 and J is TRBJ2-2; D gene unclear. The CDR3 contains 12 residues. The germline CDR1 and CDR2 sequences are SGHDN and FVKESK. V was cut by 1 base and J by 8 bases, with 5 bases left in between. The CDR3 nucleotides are TGTGCCAGCAGCCAAGCCTCTGGGGAGCTGTTTTTT. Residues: CASSQASGELFF.

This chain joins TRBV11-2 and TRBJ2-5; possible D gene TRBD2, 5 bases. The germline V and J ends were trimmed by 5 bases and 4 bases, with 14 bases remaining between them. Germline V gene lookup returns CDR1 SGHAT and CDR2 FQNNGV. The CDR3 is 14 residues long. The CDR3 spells CASSRGGGGETQYF. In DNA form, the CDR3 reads TGTGCCAGCAGCCGTGGTGGCGGAGGAGAGACCCAGTACTTC. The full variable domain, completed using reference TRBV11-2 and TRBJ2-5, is EAGVAQSPRYKIIEKRQSVAFWCNPISGHATLYWYQQILGQGPKLLIQFQNNGVVDDSQLPKDRFSAERLKGVDSTLKIQPAKLEDSAVYLCASSRGGGGETQYFGPGTRLLVL.

The CDR3 coding sequence is TGTGCCAGCCACAGCGGTTCGTTCGGGGAGCTGTTTTTT. It codes for CASHSGSFGELFF. V is TRBV2 and J is TRBJ2-2; TRBD2 is a possible D gene (5 bases). The CDR3 is made up of 13 amino acids. Germline loops: CDR1 SNHLY, CDR2 FYNNEI. Trimming removed 8 bases at V and 7 bases at J, with 14 bases between.

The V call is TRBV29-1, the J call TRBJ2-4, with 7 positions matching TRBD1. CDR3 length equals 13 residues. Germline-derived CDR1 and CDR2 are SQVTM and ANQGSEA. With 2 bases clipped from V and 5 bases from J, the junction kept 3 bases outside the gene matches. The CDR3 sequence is CSVERGQENIQYF. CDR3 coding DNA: TGCAGCGTTGAACGAGGACAGGAAAACATTCAGTACTTC.

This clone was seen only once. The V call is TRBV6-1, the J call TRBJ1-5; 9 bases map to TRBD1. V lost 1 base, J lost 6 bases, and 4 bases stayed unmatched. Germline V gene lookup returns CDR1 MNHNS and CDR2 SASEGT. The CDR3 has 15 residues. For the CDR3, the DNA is TGTGCCAGCAGTGAAGAGGGGACAGGGACTCAGCCCCAGCATTTT. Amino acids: CASSEEGTGTQPQHF.

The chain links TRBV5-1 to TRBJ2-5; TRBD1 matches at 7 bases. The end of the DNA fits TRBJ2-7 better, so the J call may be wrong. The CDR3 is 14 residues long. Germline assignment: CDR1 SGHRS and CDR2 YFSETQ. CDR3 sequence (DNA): TGCGCCAGCAGCTTGGACAGGGGACACTACGAGCAGTACTTC. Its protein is CASSLDRGHYEQYF.

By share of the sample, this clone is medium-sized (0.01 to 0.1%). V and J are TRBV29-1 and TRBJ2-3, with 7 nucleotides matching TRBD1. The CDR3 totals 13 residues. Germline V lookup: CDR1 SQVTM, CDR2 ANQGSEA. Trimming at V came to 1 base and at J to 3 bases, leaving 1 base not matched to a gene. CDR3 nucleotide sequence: TGCAGCGTTGAAGTACAGGGGACAGATACGCAGTATTTT. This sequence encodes CSVEVQGTDTQYF.

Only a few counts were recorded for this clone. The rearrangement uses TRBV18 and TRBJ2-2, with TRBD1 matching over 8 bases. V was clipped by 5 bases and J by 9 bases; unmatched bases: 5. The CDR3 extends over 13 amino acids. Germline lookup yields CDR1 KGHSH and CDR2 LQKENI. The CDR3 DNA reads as TGTGCCAGCTCAACGGACAGGGTTCGGGAGCTGTTTTTT. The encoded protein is CASSTDRVRELFF. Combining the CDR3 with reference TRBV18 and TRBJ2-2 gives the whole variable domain NAGVMQNPRHLVRRRGQEARLRCSPMKGHSHVYWYRQLPEEGLKFMVYLQKENIIDESGMPKERFSAEFPKEGPSILRIQQVVRGDSAAYFCASSTDRVRELFFGEGSRLTVL.